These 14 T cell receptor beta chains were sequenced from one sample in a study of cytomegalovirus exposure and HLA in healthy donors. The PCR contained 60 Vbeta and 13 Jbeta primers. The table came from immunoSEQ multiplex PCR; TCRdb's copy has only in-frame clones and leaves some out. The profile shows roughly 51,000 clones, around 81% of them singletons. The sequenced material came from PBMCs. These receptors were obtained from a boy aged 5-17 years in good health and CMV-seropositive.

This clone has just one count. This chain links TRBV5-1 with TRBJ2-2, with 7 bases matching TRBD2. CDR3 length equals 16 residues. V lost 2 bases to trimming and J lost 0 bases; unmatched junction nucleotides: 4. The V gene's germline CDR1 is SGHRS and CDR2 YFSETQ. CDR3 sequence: CASSFSGPANTGELFF. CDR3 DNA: TGCGCCAGCAGCTTTAGCGGGCCCGCGAACACCGGGGAGCTGTTTTTT.

In DNA, the CDR3 is TGTGCCAGCAGTTCAACTAGCGCTACAGATACGCAGTATTTT. It translates to CASSSTSATDTQYF. The rearrangement uses TRBV28 and TRBJ2-3; 7 bases are a match to TRBD2. The CDR3 sequence is 14 residues long. Losses at the gene ends were 4 bases for V and 3 bases for J; bases not matched to a gene: 4. The V gene's germline CDR1 is MDHEN and CDR2 SYDVKM. The full variable domain, rest sourced from reference TRBV28 and TRBJ2-3, is DVKVTQSSRYLVKRTGEKVFLECVQDMDHENMFWYRQDPGLGLRLIYFSYDVKMKEKGDIPEGYSVSREKKERFSLILESASTNQTSMYLCASSSTSATDTQYFGPGTRLTVL.

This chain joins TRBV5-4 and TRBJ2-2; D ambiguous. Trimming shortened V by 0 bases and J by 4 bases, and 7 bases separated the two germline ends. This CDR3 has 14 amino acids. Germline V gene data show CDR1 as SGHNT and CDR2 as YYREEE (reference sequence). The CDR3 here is CASSLAQRTGELFF. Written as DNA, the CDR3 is TGTGCCAGCAGCTTGGCCCAGCGCACCGGGGAGCTGTTTTTT.

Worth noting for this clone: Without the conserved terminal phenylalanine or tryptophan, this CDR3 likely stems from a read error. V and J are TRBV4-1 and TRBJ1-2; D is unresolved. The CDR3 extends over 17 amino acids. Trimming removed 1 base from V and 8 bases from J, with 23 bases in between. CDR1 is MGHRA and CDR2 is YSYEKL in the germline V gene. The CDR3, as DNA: TGCGCCAGCAGCCAAGTTGTAGGGCCACTTTGGGTGGGAGGCTACACCGTC. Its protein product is CASSQVVGPLWVGGYTV.

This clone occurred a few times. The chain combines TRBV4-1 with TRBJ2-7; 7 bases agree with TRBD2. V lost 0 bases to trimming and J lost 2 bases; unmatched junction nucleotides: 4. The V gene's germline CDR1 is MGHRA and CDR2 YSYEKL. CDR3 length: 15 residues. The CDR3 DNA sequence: TGCGCCAGCAGCCAAGATCAAGGACTAGCCTACGAGCAGTACTTC. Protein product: CASSQDQGLAYEQYF.

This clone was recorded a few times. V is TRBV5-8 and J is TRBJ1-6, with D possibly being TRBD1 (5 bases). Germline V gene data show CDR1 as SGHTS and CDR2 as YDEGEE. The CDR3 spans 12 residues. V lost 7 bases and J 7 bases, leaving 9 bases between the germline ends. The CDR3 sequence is CASQGVNSPLHF. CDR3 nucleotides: TGTGCCAGCCAGGGTGTCAATTCACCCCTCCACTTT.

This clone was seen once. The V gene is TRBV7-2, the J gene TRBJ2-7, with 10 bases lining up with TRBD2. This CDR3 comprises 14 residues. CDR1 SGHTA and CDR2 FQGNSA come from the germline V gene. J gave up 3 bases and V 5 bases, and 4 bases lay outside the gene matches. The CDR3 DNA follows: TGTGCCAGCAGCCCGGCTAGCGGGGGCTACGAGCAGTACTTC. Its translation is CASSPASGGYEQYF. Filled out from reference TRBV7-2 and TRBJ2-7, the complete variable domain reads GAGVSQSPSNKVTEKGKDVELRCDPISGHTALYWYRQSLGQGLEFLIYFQGNSAPDKSGLPSDRFSAERTGGSVSTLTIQRTQQEDSAVYLCASSPASGGYEQYFGPGTRLTVT.

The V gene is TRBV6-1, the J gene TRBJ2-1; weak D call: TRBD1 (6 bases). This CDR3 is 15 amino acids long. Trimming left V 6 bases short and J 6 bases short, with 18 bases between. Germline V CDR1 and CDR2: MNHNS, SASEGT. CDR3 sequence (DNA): TGTGCCAGCAGCCCGGGGCAGGGGCCCTTCAATGAGCAGTTCTTC. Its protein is CASSPGQGPFNEQFF.

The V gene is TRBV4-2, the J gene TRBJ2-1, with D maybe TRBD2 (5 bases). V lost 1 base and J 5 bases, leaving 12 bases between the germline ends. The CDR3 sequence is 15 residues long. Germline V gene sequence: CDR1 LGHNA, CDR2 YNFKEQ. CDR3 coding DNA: TGTGCCAGCAGCCAAGTTCGAGGAGCGGACAATGAGCAGTTCTTC. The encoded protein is CASSQVRGADNEQFF.

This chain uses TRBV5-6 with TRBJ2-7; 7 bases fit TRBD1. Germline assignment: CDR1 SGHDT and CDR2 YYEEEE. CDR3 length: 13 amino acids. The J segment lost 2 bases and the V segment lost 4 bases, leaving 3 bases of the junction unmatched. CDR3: CASSRQGTYEQYF. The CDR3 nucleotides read TGTGCCAGCAGCCGACAGGGCACCTACGAGCAGTACTTC.

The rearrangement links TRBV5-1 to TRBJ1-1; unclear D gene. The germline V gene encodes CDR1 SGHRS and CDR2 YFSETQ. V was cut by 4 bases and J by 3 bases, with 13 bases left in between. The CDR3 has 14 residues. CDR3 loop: CASSTGSMDTEAFF. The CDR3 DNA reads TGCGCCAGCAGCACGGGGAGCATGGACACTGAAGCTTTCTTT.

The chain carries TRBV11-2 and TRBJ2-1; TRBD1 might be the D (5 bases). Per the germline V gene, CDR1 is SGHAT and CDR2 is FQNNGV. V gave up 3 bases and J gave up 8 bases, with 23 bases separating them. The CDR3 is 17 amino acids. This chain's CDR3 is CASSLPLRPGSLDEQFF. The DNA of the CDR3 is TGTGCCAGCAGCTTGCCTCTCAGACCAGGGTCTTTAGATGAGCAGTTCTTC.

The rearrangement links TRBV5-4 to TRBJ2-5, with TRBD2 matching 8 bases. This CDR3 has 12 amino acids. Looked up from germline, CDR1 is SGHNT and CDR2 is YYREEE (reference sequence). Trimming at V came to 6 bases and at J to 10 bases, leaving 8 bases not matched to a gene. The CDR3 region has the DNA TGTGCCAGCAACGGGGGGGACTATCTCCAGTACTTC. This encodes CASNGGDYLQYF.

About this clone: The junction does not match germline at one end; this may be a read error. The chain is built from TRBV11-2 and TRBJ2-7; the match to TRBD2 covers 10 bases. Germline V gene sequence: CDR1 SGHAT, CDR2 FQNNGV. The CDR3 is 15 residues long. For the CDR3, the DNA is TGTGCCGGCAGCTCCTCAGCGGGGGGGCATCTCGAGCAGTACTTC. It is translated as CAGSSSAGGHLEQYF.